Following are 3 T cell receptor beta chains from one sample sequenced in a study of regulatory and conventional T cells in RAG deficiency. Assay: immunoSEQ multiplex PCR; the TCRdb copy retains only in-frame clones and omits some. The sample carries tens of thousands of clones, about nine tenths recorded once. This sample was also put to use in a study of regulatory T cells. That paper notes: The primer mix had 52 TRBV and 13 TRBJ primers.

Sample: CD8+ T cells sorted from blood. All receptors come from a human donor in good health.

The chain carries TRBV7-3 and TRBJ2-2; D is unclear. Germline V gives CDR1 SGHTA, CDR2 FQGTGA. The CDR3 extends over 14 amino acids. Between the trimmed V and J ends, which lost 5 bases and 3 bases, there was a span of 10 bases. CDR3 amino acids: CASSPQSYTGELFF. The CDR3 region has the DNA TGTGCCAGCAGCCCCCAGAGTTACACCGGGGAGCTGTTTTTT.

The genes are TRBV2 and TRBJ2-1; D unresolved. The CDR3 loop spans 15 amino acids. The ends were cut back, 3 bases at V and 0 bases at J, with 9 bases in the middle. Germline CDR1 and CDR2: SNHLY and FYNNEI. The CDR3 is CASSEWMSSYNEQFF. Written as DNA, the CDR3 is TGTGCCAGCAGTGAGTGGATGAGCTCCTACAATGAGCAGTTCTTC.

Regarding this clone: This likely reflects a read error, since a far larger clone is one base away. Other DNA sequences in the same sample also yield this CDR3. The chain links TRBV7-2 to TRBJ2-2; 10 positions match TRBD2. The junction had 10 bases not matched to a gene; V was cut back by 5 bases and J by 1 base. Germline V CDR1 and CDR2: SGHTA, FQGNSA. The CDR3 totals 18 residues. CDR3 loop: CASSHHPSGGRNTGELFF. CDR3 sequence (DNA): TGTGCCAGCAGCCACCACCCTAGCGGGGGCCGGAACACCGGGGAGCTGTTTTTT.